Sequencing of this TCR beta chain was carried out in a study of cytomegalovirus exposure and HLA in healthy donors. The CDR3 sequence is 12 residues long. The germline V gene has CDR1 SEHNR and CDR2 FQNEAQ (reference sequence). The ends were cut back, 5 bases at V and 5 bases at J, with 9 bases in the middle. Amplification used 60 Vbeta primers and 13 Jbeta primers. Generated by immunoSEQ multiplex PCR, the TCRdb table keeps only in-frame clones and is missing some. Of 150,000 or so clones in the sample, 80% were seen once. The TCR sequence derives from a woman in her forties in good health and CMV-seronegative. Specimen: PBMCs. The chain is built from TRBV7-9 and TRBJ1-1, with a tentative D call TRBD1 (5 bases). The DNA of the CDR3 is TGTGCCAGCAGCCATGACAGAACTGAAGCTTTCTTT. This sequence encodes CASSHDRTEAFF.